This T cell receptor (beta chain) was captured in a study of T cells in Graves' hyperthyroidism and ophthalmopathy. Only a few counts were recorded for this clonotype. Antigen unknown. Findings and caveats of the study: With a median lead of around 6.7 months before onset, the model predicted ophthalmopathy.

This CDR3 has 17 residues. Germline V gene data show CDR1 as MNHEY and CDR2 as SVGAGI. The J segment lost 6 bases and the V segment lost 3 bases, leaving 13 bases of the junction unmatched. Researchers amplified the TCR beta CDR3 regions from RNA transcripts. HTBI primers drove first-round RT-PCR of the TCR CDR3. MiXCR was run by TCRdb on the multiplex PCR reads, yielding one entry per CDR3 protein. The data contain some 300,000 distinct CDR3 sequences, approximately 13% of them seen just once; the ten biggest clones take up roughly 7.9%. The chain is built from TRBV6-5 and TRBJ2-3, with TRBD2 matching over 9 bases. Sequenced sample: blood. This TCR was recovered from a woman aged 40 to 49 with Graves' hyperthyroidism. The CDR3 reads CASSYDDSGSRWDTQYF. The CDR3 coding sequence is TGTGCCAGCAGTTATGACGATAGCGGGAGCAGGTGGGATACGCAGTATTTT.